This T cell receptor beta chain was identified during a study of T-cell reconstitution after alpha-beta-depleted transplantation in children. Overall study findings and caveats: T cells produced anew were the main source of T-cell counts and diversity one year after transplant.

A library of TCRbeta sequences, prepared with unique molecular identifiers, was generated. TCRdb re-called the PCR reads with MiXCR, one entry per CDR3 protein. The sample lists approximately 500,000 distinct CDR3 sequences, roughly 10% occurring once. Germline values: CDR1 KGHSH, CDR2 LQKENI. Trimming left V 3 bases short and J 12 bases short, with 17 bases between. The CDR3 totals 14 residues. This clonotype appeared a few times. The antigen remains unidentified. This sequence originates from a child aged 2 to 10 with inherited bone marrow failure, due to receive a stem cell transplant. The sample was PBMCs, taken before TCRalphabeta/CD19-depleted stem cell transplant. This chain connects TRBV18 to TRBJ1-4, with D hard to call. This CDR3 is CASSPLPDVGELFF. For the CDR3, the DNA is TGTGCCAGCTCACCCCTGCCTGACGTTGGGGAACTGTTTTTT. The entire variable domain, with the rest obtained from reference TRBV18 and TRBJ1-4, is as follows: NAGVMQNPRHLVRRRGQEARLRCSPMKGHSHVYWYRQLPEEGLKFMVYLQKENIIDESGMPKERFSAEFPKEGPSILRIQQVVRGDSAAYFCASSPLPDVGELFFGSGTQLSVL.